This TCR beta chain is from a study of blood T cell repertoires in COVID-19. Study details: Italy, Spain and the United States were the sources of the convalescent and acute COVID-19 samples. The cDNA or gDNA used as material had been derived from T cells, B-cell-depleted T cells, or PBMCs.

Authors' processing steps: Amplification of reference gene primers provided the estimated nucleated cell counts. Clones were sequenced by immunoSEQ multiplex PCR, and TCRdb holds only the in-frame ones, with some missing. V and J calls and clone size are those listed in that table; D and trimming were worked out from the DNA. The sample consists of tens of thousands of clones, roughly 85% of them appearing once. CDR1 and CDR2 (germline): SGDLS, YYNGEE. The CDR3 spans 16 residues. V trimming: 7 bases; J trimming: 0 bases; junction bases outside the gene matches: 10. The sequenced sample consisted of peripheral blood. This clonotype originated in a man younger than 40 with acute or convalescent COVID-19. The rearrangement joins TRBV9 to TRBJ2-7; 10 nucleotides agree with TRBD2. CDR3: CASAFPPSGSSYEQYF. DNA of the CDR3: TGTGCCAGCGCTTTCCCCCCTAGCGGGAGCTCCTACGAGCAGTACTTC.